The rows below give T cell receptor beta chains drawn from one sample of a study of shared clonotypes between healthy human individuals. Generated by immunoSEQ multiplex PCR, the TCRdb table keeps only in-frame clones and is missing some. This sample has around 1.6 million clones, with nearly 99% found just once. The material sequenced was naive CD4+ T cells sorted from blood. Receptors were obtained from a man aged 25-45 years in good health. The CDR3 runs from the conserved cysteine through the conserved F or W. The D gene is left open where the match is weak. Clone size is not always given. Where it is, it says once, few, many or a class for expanded clones.

j_call clone_size d_call v_call cdr3_nt cdr3_aa
TRBJ1-4 NA NA TRBV7-2 TGTGCCAGCAGCCCTTACAAAGCAACTAATGAAAAACTGTTTTTT CASSPYKATNEKLFF
TRBJ2-7 NA NA TRBV19 TGTGCCAGTAGTCTCGTCGCGGGATATGAGCAGTACTTC CASSLVAGYEQYF
TRBJ1-1 few NA TRBV2 TGTGCCAGCAGTGGAATGAGGGGCACTGAAGCTTTCTTT CASSGMRGTEAFF
TRBJ1-3 NA NA TRBV2 TGTGCCAGCAGGGAGGACGTTAGATCTTACCCTGGAAACACCATATATTTT CASREDVRSYPGNTIYF
TRBJ1-4 NA NA TRBV9 TGTGCCAGCAGCGCAGACGGTCATAAACTGTTTTTT CASSADGHKLFF
TRBJ2-7 NA NA TRBV5-1 TGCGCCAGCAGCTTGGAAGGGCCCCCAGACTACGAGCAGTACTTC CASSLEGPPDYEQYF
TRBJ1-1 NA NA TRBV5-4 TGTGCCAGCAGCCCGGAGAGGGAGAACACTGAAGCTTTCTTT CASSPERENTEAFF
TRBJ2-6 NA NA TRBV5-1 TGCGCCAGCAGCGTCGGGGCAGGGGCTGGGGCCAACGTCCTGACTTTC CASSVGAGAGANVLTF
TRBJ1-5 NA NA TRBV6-5 TGTGCCAGCAGTTACTCGGCCACTTCCAATCAGCCCCAGCATTTT CASSYSATSNQPQHF
TRBJ2-7 NA NA TRBV28 TGTGCCAGCAGCTCGACAGCCTCATCCCTCCACGAGCAGTACTTC CASSSTASSLHEQYF
TRBJ2-7 NA NA TRBV18 TGTGCCAGCTCACCCGCGAGGGCCGGGGTGAGTAGCGAGCAGTACTTC CASSPARAGVSSEQYF
TRBJ2-5 NA NA TRBV2 TGTGCCAGCAGTGCGCTCAGTCCGCGGGAGACCCAGTACTTC CASSALSPRETQYF
TRBJ1-2 NA NA TRBV7-3 TGTGCCAGCAGCTACAGAGGGGGAGTCGGCTATGGCTACACCTTC CASSYRGGVGYGYTF
TRBJ2-7 NA TRBD2 TRBV7-2 TGTGCCAGCAGCTTAGGACGCGGGAGTAAGAACGAGCAGTACTTC CASSLGRGSKNEQYF
TRBJ1-1 NA NA TRBV29-1 TGCAGCGTCGCACAGGCGGGGGCGGGTAATGAAGCTTTCTTT CSVAQAGAGNEAFF
TRBJ2-1 NA NA TRBV5-1 TGCGCCAGCAACCGGGAGACGGTCTACAGTGAGCAGTTCTTC CASNRETVYSEQFF
TRBJ1-4 NA NA TRBV7-7 TGTGCTAGCAGCTCTCGTCCCAATGAAAAACTGTTTTTT CASSSRPNEKLFF
TRBJ2-5 NA TRBD1 TRBV6-6 TGTGCCAGCAGTTACCCTTCGACAGGGCGGCAAGAGACCCAGTACTTC CASSYPSTGRQETQYF
TRBJ2-1 NA TRBD2 TRBV7-9 TGTGCCAGCAGCTTCCTTGAGGGACTAGCGGGAGGGAATGAGCAGTTCTTC CASSFLEGLAGGNEQFF
TRBJ1-4 once NA TRBV4-2 TGTGCCAGCAGCCAAGGAACAGGGACGGGGGAAAAACTGTTTTTT CASSQGTGTGEKLFF
TRBJ2-1 NA TRBD2 TRBV19 TGTGCCAGTAACCTTCTAGCGGGGACCTACAATGAGCAGTTCTTC CASNLLAGTYNEQFF
TRBJ1-2 once NA TRBV7-2 TGTGCCAGCAGCTTCGTACTAGGGTCGGGATATGGCTACACCTTC CASSFVLGSGYGYTF
TRBJ2-1 NA NA TRBV18 TGTGCCAGCTCCCTCGCACGGGATAATGAGCAGTTCTTC CASSLARDNEQFF
TRBJ2-1 NA NA TRBV7-2 TGTGCCAGCAGCCGGCTGGGGGCGGGGAGCTCCTACAATGAGCAGTTCTTC CASSRLGAGSSYNEQFF
TRBJ2-3 NA NA TRBV7-9 TGTGCCAGCAGCCCCCTGGATACGCAGTATTTT CASSPLDTQYF
TRBJ2-7 NA TRBD2 TRBV11-3 TGTGCCAGCAGCTTAACCGGAGACATGGGACTAGCGGGACCCTACTACGAGCAGTACTTC CASSLTGDMGLAGPYYEQYF
TRBJ2-3 NA TRBD2 TRBV5-1 TGCGCCAGCAGCTTGGGGAGCGGGAGACGTACAGATACGCAGTATTTT CASSLGSGRRTDTQYF